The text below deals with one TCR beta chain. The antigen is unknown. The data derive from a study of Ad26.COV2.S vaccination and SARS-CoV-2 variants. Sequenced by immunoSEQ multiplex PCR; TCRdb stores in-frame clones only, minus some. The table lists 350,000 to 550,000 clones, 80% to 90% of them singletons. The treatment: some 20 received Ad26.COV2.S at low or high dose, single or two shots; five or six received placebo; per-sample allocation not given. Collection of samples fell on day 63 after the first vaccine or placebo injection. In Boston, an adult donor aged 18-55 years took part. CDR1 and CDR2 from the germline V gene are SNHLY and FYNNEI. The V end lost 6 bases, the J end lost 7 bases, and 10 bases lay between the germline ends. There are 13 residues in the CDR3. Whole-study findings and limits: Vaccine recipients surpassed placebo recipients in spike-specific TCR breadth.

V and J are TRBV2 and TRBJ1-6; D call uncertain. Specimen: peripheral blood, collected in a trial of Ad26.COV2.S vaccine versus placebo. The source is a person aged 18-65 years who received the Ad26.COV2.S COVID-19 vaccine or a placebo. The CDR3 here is CASRVFGNSPLHF. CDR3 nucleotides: TGTGCCAGCAGGGTTTTCGGCAATTCACCCCTCCACTTT.